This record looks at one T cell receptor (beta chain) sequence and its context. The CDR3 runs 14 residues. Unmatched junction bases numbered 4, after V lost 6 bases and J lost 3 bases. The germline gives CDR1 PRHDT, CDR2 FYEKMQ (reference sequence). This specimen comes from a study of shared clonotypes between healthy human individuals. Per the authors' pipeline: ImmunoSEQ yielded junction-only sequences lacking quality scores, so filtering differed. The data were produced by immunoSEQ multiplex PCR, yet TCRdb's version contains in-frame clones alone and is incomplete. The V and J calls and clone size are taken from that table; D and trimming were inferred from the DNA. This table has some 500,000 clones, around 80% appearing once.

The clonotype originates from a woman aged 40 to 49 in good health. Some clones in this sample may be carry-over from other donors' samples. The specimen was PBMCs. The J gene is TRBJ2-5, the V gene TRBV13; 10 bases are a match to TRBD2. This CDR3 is CASRELAGEETQYF. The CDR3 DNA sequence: TGTGCCAGCAGAGAGCTAGCGGGAGAAGAGACCCAGTACTTC.